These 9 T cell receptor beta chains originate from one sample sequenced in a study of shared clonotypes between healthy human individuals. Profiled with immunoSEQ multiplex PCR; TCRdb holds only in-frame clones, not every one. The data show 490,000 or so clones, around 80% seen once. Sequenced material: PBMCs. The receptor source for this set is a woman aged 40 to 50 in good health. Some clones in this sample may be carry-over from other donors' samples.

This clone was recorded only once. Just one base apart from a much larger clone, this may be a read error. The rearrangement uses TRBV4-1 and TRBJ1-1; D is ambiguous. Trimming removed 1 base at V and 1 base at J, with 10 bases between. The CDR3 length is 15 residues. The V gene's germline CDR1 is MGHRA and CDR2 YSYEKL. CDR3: CASSQGLAGNTEAFF. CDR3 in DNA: TGCGCCAGCAGCCAAGGCCTTGCAGGGAACACTGAAGCTTTCTTT.

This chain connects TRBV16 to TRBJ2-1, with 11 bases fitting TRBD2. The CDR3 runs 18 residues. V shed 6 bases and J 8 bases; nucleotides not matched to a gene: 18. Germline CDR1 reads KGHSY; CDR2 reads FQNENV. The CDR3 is CASRPGQGSGRAPDEQFF. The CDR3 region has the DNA TGTGCCAGCAGACCGGGACAGGGTAGCGGGAGGGCCCCCGATGAGCAGTTCTTC. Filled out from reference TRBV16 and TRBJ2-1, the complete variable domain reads GEEVAQTPKHLVRGEGQKAKLYCAPIKGHSYVFWYQQVLKNEFKFLISFQNENVFDETGMPKERFSAKCLPNSPCSLEIQATKLEDSAVYFCASRPGQGSGRAPDEQFFGPGTRLTVL.

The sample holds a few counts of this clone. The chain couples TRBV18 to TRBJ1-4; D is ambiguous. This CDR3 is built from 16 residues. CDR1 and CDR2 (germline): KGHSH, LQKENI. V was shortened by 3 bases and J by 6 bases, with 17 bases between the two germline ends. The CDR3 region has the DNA TGTGCCAGCTCACCGAATGCTCCGGAGGGATATGAAAAACTGTTTTTT. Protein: CASSPNAPEGYEKLFF.

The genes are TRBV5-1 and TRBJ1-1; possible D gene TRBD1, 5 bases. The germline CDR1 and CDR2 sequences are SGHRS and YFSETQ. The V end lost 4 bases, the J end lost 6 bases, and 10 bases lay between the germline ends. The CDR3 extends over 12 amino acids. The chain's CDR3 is CASSQQGPEAFF. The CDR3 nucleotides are TGCGCCAGCAGCCAGCAGGGCCCTGAAGCTTTCTTT.

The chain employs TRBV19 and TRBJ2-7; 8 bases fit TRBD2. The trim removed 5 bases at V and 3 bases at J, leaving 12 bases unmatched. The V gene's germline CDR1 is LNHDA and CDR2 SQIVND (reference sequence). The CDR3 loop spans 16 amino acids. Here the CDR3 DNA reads TGTGCCAGTAGTCTCAGAGCGGGAGTGTTTGGCTACGAGCAGTACTTC. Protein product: CASSLRAGVFGYEQYF.

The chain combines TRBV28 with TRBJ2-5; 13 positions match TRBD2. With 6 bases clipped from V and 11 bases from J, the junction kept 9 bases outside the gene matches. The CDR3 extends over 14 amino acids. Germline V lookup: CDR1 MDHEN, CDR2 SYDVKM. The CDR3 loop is CASRPGLAGVGQYF. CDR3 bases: TGTGCCAGCAGACCTGGACTAGCGGGAGTGGGGCAGTACTTC. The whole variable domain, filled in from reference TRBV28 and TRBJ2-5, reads DVKVTQSSRYLVKRTGEKVFLECVQDMDHENMFWYRQDPGLGLRLIYFSYDVKMKEKGDIPEGYSVSREKKERFSLILESASTNQTSMYLCASRPGLAGVGQYFGPGTRLLVL.

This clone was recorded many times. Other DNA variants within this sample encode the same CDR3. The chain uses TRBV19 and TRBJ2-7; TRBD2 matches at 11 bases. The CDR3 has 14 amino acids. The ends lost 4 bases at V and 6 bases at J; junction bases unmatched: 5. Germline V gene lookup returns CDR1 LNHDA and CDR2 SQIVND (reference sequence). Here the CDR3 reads CASSTPGLAAEQYF. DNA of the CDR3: TGTGCCAGTAGTACGCCGGGACTAGCGGCCGAGCAGTACTTC.

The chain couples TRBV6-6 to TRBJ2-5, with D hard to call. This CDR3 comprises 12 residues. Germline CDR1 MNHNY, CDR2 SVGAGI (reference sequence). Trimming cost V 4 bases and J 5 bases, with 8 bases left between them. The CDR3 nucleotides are TGTGCCAGCAGTTCATCGATCGAGACCCAGTACTTC. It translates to CASSSSIETQYF.

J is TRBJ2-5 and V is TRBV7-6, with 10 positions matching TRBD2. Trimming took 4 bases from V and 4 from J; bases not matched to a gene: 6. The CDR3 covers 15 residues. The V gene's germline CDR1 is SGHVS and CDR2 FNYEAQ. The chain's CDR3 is CASSSRGTSVETQYF. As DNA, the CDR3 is TGTGCCAGCAGCTCCAGAGGGACTAGCGTAGAGACCCAGTACTTC.